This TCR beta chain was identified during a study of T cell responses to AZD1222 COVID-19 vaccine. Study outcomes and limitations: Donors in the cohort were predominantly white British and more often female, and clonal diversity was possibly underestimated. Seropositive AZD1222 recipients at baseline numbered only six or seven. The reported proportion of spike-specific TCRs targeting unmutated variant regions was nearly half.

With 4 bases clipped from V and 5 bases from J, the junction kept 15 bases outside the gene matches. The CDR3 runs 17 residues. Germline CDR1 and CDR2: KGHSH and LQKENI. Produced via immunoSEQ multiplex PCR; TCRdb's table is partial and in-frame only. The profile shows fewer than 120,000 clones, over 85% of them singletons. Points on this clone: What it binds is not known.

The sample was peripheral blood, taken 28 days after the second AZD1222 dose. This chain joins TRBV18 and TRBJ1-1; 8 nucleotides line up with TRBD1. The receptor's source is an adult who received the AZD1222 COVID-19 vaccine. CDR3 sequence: CASSLSGAGQGGTEAFF. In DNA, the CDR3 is TGTGCCAGCTCACTCTCGGGGGCCGGACAGGGCGGGACTGAAGCTTTCTTT.